This is a list of T cell receptor beta chains from one sample in a study of cytomegalovirus exposure and HLA in healthy donors. Assay: immunoSEQ multiplex PCR; the TCRdb copy retains only in-frame clones and omits some. This sample's table has 45,000 to 55,000 clones. The sequenced material came from PBMCs. The receptors come from a man aged 35-49 years in good health and CMV-seropositive. The CDR3 runs from the conserved cysteine through the conserved F or W. D genes are given only for firm matches.

TRBV10-3	TRBJ1-1	NA	CAISGSDTEAFF	TGTGCCATCAGTGGGTCCGACACTGAAGCTTTCTTT
TRBV6-6	TRBJ1-2	NA	CASRNEGYGYTF	TGTGCCAGCAGAAATGAGGGCTATGGCTACACCTTC
TRBV6-5	TRBJ2-7	TRBD1	CASRRDRSSAYEQYF	TGTGCCAGCAGACGGGACAGGTCCAGCGCCTACGAGCAGTACTTC
TRBV6-5	TRBJ2-7	TRBD2	CASSRAGEGDEQYF	TGTGCCAGCAGCCGAGCGGGAGAAGGGGACGAGCAGTACTTC
TRBV28	TRBJ1-2	NA	CASKSPEPYYGYTF	TGTGCCAGCAAGAGTCCCGAACCCTACTATGGCTACACCTTC
TRBV10-1	TRBJ1-1	NA	CASSEWPGLEAFF	TGCGCCAGCAGTGAGTGGCCAGGGCTTGAAGCTTTCTTT
TRBV2	TRBJ2-7	TRBD1	CASSQQGAGDEQYF	TGTGCCAGCAGCCAACAGGGGGCTGGGGACGAGCAGTACTTC
TRBV7-8	TRBJ1-1	TRBD1	CASSLGGAGTERAFF	TGTGCCAGCAGCTTAGGAGGGGCCGGGACAGAGAGAGCTTTCTTT
TRBV18	TRBJ2-3	NA	CASSPRAASTDTQYF	TGTGCCAGCTCACCGAGGGCCGCCTCCACAGATACGCAGTATTTT
TRBV5-1	TRBJ2-5	TRBD2	CASSFGTSGGFSQETQYF	TGCGCCAGCAGCTTCGGGACTAGCGGGGGGTTCAGTCAAGAGACCCAGTACTTC
TRBV27	TRBJ1-4	TRBD1	CASSLRQGANRDEKLFF	TGTGCCAGCAGTTTACGACAGGGGGCTAACCGGGATGAAAAACTGTTTTTT
TRBV29-1	TRBJ2-6	TRBD1	CSVATGAGANVLTF	TGCAGCGTTGCCACAGGGGCAGGGGCCAACGTCCTGACTTTC
TRBV9	TRBJ1-1	NA	CASSVGQVNTEAFF	TGTGCCAGCAGCGTAGGGCAGGTGAACACTGAAGCTTTCTTT
TRBV13	TRBJ2-7	TRBD1	CASSSGQGVGEQYF	TGTGCCAGCAGCTCCGGACAGGGAGTAGGGGAGCAGTACTTC
TRBV18	TRBJ2-7	NA	CASSPQGDSVYEQYF	TGTGCCAGCTCACCACAGGGCGACAGCGTCTACGAGCAGTACTTC
TRBV5-1	TRBJ1-1	NA	CASSFLRDTEAFF	TGCGCCAGCAGCTTCCTGAGGGACACTGAAGCTTTCTTT
TRBV29-1	TRBJ2-1	TRBD1	CSVVTGAPRDNEQFF	TGCAGCGTGGTCACAGGGGCGCCTAGGGACAATGAGCAGTTCTTC
TRBV5-1	TRBJ1-1	NA	CASSLFIYTEAFF	TGCGCCAGCAGCTTGTTCATTTACACTGAAGCTTTCTTT
TRBV7-9	TRBJ2-3	NA	CASSTGRLEADTQYF	TGTGCCAGCAGCACGGGGAGATTAGAGGCAGATACGCAGTATTTT
TRBV5-6	TRBJ2-3	TRBD1	CASSLGDRGQYF	TGTGCCAGCAGCTTGGGGGACAGGGGGCAGTATTTT
TRBV28	TRBJ1-1	NA	CASSLRQGNTEAFF	TGTGCCAGCAGTTTAAGGCAGGGGAACACTGAAGCTTTCTTT
TRBV10-3	TRBJ1-1	TRBD1	CAIRTGGNTEAFF	TGTGCCATCAGAACAGGGGGGAACACTGAAGCTTTCTTT
TRBV7-3	TRBJ2-1	TRBD1	CASSLSGTGNYNEQFF	TGTGCCAGCAGCTTATCTGGGACAGGGAACTACAATGAGCAGTTCTTC
TRBV4-2	TRBJ2-5	TRBD2	CASSQDRREGRETQYF	TGTGCCAGCAGCCAAGATCGGCGGGAGGGTAGGGAGACCCAGTACTTC
TRBV30	TRBJ2-5	NA	CAWSLEVVETQYF	TGTGCCTGGAGCTTAGAAGTAGTGGAGACCCAGTACTTC
TRBV10-3	TRBJ2-7	TRBD1	CAIRGDRPPYEQYF	TGTGCCATCAGGGGGGACAGGCCCCCCTACGAGCAGTACTTC